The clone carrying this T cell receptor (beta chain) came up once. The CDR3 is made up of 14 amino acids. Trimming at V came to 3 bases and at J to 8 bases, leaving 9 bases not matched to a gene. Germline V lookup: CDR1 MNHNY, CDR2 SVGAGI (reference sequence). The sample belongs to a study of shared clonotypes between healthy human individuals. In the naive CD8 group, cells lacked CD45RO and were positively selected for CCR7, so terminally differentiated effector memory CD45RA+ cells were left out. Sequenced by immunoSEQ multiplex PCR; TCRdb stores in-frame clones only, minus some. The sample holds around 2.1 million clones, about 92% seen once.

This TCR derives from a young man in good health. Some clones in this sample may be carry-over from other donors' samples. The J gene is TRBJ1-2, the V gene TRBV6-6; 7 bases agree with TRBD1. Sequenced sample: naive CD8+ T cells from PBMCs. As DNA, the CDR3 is TGTGCCAGCAGTTATCGCGAGACAGGGCTCGGCTACACCTTC. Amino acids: CASSYRETGLGYTF.